This T cell receptor (beta chain) is from a study of T-cell memory formation after mild COVID-19. In the study overall: The study found TCR clusters largely donor specific. Study-wide findings and caveats: For contracting clones, CD4+ ones sat mainly in CM and EM, CD8+ in EMRA. In second-wave clones peaking day 37, SARS-CoV-2 specificity remained unconfirmed.

Germline V lookup: CDR1 KGHDR, CDR2 SFDVKD. This CDR3 has 16 residues. The ends lost 3 bases at V and 4 bases at J; junction bases unmatched: 8. This clonotype appeared a single time. Its antigen is not identified. Via MiXCR, TCRdb re-called the 5' RACE reads, giving one row per CDR3 protein. The profile shows over 400,000 distinct CDR3 sequences, 20% to 25% of them singletons. The TCR sequence derives from an adult woman who had mild COVID-19 (a few samples of this study predate the infection). Cell type and time point are not known. Sequenced sample: PBMCs or a T cell subset sorted from them (not recorded which). The chain has TRBV24-1 and TRBJ2-3; 8 positions match TRBD1. The CDR3 loop reads CATSDPDRAGPDTQYF. The CDR3 nucleotides read TGTGCCACCAGTGATCCGGACAGGGCTGGACCAGATACGCAGTATTTT.